This TCR beta chain was recovered during a study of vaccination effects on CD4 cells after COVID-19. General study findings and limits: Clones of infection and vaccine origin contracted markedly late after vaccination.

Having been cultured for roughly 10 days, the cells underwent CD4+ T cell isolation. V lost 6 bases to trimming and J lost 6 bases, with 22 bases between them. The CDR3 is made up of 15 amino acids. CDR1 is SQVTM and CDR2 is ANQGSEA in the germline V gene. Clones were sequenced by immunoSEQ multiplex PCR, and TCRdb holds only the in-frame ones, with some missing. The repertoire holds 50,000 to 75,000 clones, with approximately 72% as singletons. As concerns this clone: Its antigen is not identified.

The sequencing used CD4+ T cells from PBMCs cultured without peptide, collected before COVID-19 vaccination. V is TRBV29-1 and J is TRBJ2-3; weak D call: TRBD2 (6 bases). The sequence was collected from a human donor who had a prior SARS-CoV-2 infection. The CDR3 loop reads CSVTGGRVAKDTQYF. CDR3 sequence (DNA): TGCAGCGTCACAGGAGGGCGGGTGGCGAAGGATACGCAGTATTTT.